The sample holds many counts of the clone carrying this TCR beta chain. The germline V gene has CDR1 DFQATT and CDR2 SNEGSKA (reference sequence). V shed 5 bases, J shed 9 bases, and the junction held 6 bases outside the gene matches. The CDR3 runs to 14 residues. These data are taken from a study of T cells in Graves' hyperthyroidism and ophthalmopathy. Overall study: Prior to any treatment, at the point of initial diagnosis, peripheral blood was collected.

RNA transcripts yielded amplified TCR beta CDR3 regions. When the TCR CDR3 underwent first-round RT-PCR, the HTBI primer set was used. TCRdb reanalysed the multiplex PCR reads using MiXCR and keeps one entry per CDR3 protein. The sample contains some 380,000 distinct CDR3 sequences, around an eighth of which appear only once. This receptor was taken from a man in his thirties or forties with Graves' hyperthyroidism that later progressed to Graves' ophthalmopathy. V is TRBV20-1 and J is TRBJ1-6, with 11 positions matching TRBD1. Sequenced material: blood. This chain's CDR3 is CSAGDRGSGSPLHF. In DNA, the CDR3 is TGCAGTGCTGGGGACAGGGGGTCAGGTTCACCCCTCCACTTT.